The clone carrying this T cell receptor (beta chain) was recorded a few times. V dropped 8 bases and J dropped 2 bases, with 12 bases sitting between them. The CDR3 consists of 13 residues. Germline CDR1 and CDR2: DFQATT and SNEGSKA (reference sequence). The entry originates in a study of T cells after yellow fever vaccination. One entry per CDR3 protein, called by TCRdb with MiXCR from the 5' RACE reads. Of roughly 500,000 distinct CDR3 sequences in the sample, over 15% were seen once. The sequencing used PBMCs, collected 15 days after the yellow fever booster vaccination. This rearrangement joins TRBV20-1 to TRBJ2-2; D tentatively fits TRBD1 or TRBD2 (5 bases each). The TCR sequence derives from a man aged 30-40 years who received the YFV17D yellow fever vaccine. Written as DNA, the CDR3 is TGCAGTCCCCGGGACCCCAACACCGGGGAGCTGTTTTTT. It encodes CSPRDPNTGELFF.